This passage covers 26 T cell receptor beta chains from one sample sequenced in a study of shared clonotypes between healthy human individuals. TCRdb's copy holds only in-frame clones and misses some; the assay was immunoSEQ multiplex PCR. The repertoire holds a few hundred thousand clones, with 60% to 80% as singletons. Sequencing used memory CD4+ T cells sorted from blood. Subset of the sample: CD45RA-negative fraction. These receptors were obtained from a man aged 30 to 39 in good health.

This clone was seen only once. V is TRBV10-3 and J is TRBJ2-1; D not certain. Germline lookup yields CDR1 ENHRY and CDR2 SYGVKD. The length of the CDR3 is 13 residues. The germline V and J ends were trimmed by 0 bases and 5 bases, with 5 bases remaining between them. Here the CDR3 DNA reads TGTGCCATCAGTGAGTCCGAAGACAATGAGCAGTTCTTC. It codes for CAISESEDNEQFF.

This clone occurred once. The chain recombines TRBV18 with TRBJ1-3; D gene uncertain. The CDR3 runs to 16 residues. V lost 2 bases and J lost 1, with 12 bases in between. In germline, CDR1 is KGHSH, CDR2 LQKENI. CDR3 residues: CASSPESGDSGNTIYF. The CDR3 DNA reads TGTGCCAGCTCACCAGAATCCGGGGATTCTGGAAACACCATATATTTT.

The chain recombines TRBV7-9 with TRBJ2-5, with D perhaps TRBD1 or TRBD2 (5 bases each). The CDR3 totals 14 residues. Trimming shortened V by 7 bases and J by 1 base, and 13 bases separated the two germline ends. Germline CDR1 and CDR2: SEHNR and FQNEAQ (reference sequence). The CDR3 DNA reads TGTGCCAGCACCGAAGGGACGGTCCAAGAGACCCAGTACTTC. This encodes CASTEGTVQETQYF.

In its sample, this clone was seen a few times. The genes are TRBV6-5 and TRBJ2-7; no clear D gene. The CDR3 runs to 13 residues. From germline, CDR1 is MNHEY and CDR2 SVGAGI. V lost 6 bases and J lost 0, with 9 bases in between. CDR3 protein: CASRGRSSYEQYF. Here the CDR3 DNA reads TGTGCCAGCAGAGGGCGGAGCTCCTACGAGCAGTACTTC.

This chain links TRBV28 with TRBJ1-5; no clear D. V dropped 0 bases and J dropped 11 bases, with 8 bases sitting between them. Germline assignment: CDR1 MDHEN and CDR2 SYDVKM. The CDR3 loop spans 12 amino acids. The CDR3 bases are TGTGCCAGCAGTTTATGGCAGGCGGCCCAGCATTTT. Translation gives CASSLWQAAQHF.

This clone was seen only a few times. The chain couples TRBV28 to TRBJ2-7; D is undetermined. With 1 base removed from V and 0 bases from J, the gap between germline ends came to 19 bases. CDR3 size: 18 residues. Looked up from germline, CDR1 is MDHEN and CDR2 is SYDVKM. The CDR3 spells CASSLYSPYGRSSYEQYF. For the CDR3, the DNA is TGTGCCAGCAGTTTATATAGCCCCTACGGACGGAGCTCCTACGAGCAGTACTTC.

This chain joins TRBV6-1 and TRBJ2-7; 8 positions match TRBD2. Germline-derived CDR1 and CDR2 are MNHNS and SASEGT. The CDR3 sequence is 12 residues long. The trim removed 8 bases at V and 6 bases at J, leaving 6 bases unmatched. The CDR3 DNA is TGTGCCAGCTCACTAGCGGCAACCGAGCAGTACTTC. It yields the protein CASSLAATEQYF.

The chain employs TRBV5-6 and TRBJ2-1, with D maybe TRBD1 (6 bases). Germline-derived CDR1 and CDR2 are SGHDT and YYEEEE. V shed 1 base and J shed 10 bases, with 15 bases lying between them. The CDR3 spans 14 residues. CDR3 in DNA: TGTGCCAGCAGCTTGTGGCCAGGGGAAAAAGAGCAGTTCTTC. This gives the protein CASSLWPGEKEQFF.

The gene calls are TRBV5-4 and TRBJ2-5; D is unresolved. Germline V lookup: CDR1 SGHNT, CDR2 YYREEE (reference sequence). The ends were cut back, 4 bases at V and 1 base at J, with 14 bases in the middle. This CDR3 comprises 15 residues. The chain's CDR3 is CASSPGSTIQETQYF. The DNA for the CDR3 is TGTGCCAGCAGCCCCGGGTCGACGATCCAAGAGACCCAGTACTTC.

The chain couples TRBV28 to TRBJ1-4; 9 bases line up with TRBD1. The CDR3 is made up of 14 amino acids. Trimming took 6 bases from V and 8 from J; bases not matched to a gene: 7. Per the germline V gene, CDR1 is MDHEN and CDR2 is SYDVKM. As DNA, the CDR3 is TGTGCCAGCAGACGGACAGGGGTTGGGGAAAAACTGTTTTTT. Its protein product is CASRRTGVGEKLFF.

The chain couples TRBV5-5 to TRBJ2-1; tentatively, D is TRBD1 or TRBD2 (5 bases each). Germline V gives CDR1 SGHKS, CDR2 YYEKEE (reference sequence). The germline V and J ends were trimmed by 6 bases and 0 bases, with 25 bases remaining between them. CDR3 size: 19 residues. CDR3 protein: CASKKWWGGQPSSYNEQFF. The CDR3 DNA sequence: TGTGCCAGCAAAAAATGGTGGGGCGGGCAGCCAAGCTCCTACAATGAGCAGTTCTTC.

V gene TRBV11-2 combines with J gene TRBJ2-6; tentative D call: TRBD1 (5 bases). Trimming removed 2 bases at V and 4 bases at J, with 6 bases between. CDR1 and CDR2 from the germline V gene are SGHAT and FQNNGV. The CDR3 is 14 amino acids. The CDR3 loop reads CASSLQGGANVLTF. The DNA of the CDR3 is TGTGCCAGCAGCTTACAGGGAGGGGCCAACGTCCTGACTTTC.

The chain carries TRBV18 and TRBJ2-3; 9 bases are shared with TRBD2. The CDR3 runs 18 residues. Germline V gene data show CDR1 as KGHSH and CDR2 as LQKENI. After removal of 1 base from V and 0 bases from J, the junction contained 8 bases not matched to a gene. CDR3 loop: CASSPRTSGQTSTDTQYF. CDR3 coding DNA: TGTGCCAGCTCACCACGAACTAGCGGGCAGACTAGCACAGATACGCAGTATTTT. The variable domain in full, with the rest retrieved from reference TRBV18 and TRBJ2-3, is NAGVMQNPRHLVRRRGQEARLRCSPMKGHSHVYWYRQLPEEGLKFMVYLQKENIIDESGMPKERFSAEFPKEGPSILRIQQVVRGDSAAYFCASSPRTSGQTSTDTQYFGPGTRLTVL.

The chain employs TRBV9 and TRBJ2-7; 7 bases fit TRBD2. The CDR3 consists of 14 residues. The V segment lost 4 bases and the J segment 4 bases; nucleotides outside the gene matches: 8. CDR1 and CDR2 from the germline V gene are SGDLS and YYNGEE. CDR3 bases: TGTGCCAGCAGCCGCGGGAGTGGCAGTTACGAGCAGTACTTC. Amino acid sequence: CASSRGSGSYEQYF.

This chain links TRBV5-5 with TRBJ2-3; 12 nucleotides match TRBD2. Trimming at V came to 3 bases and at J to 3 bases, leaving 2 bases not matched to a gene. The CDR3 is 15 residues long. Germline V gene lookup returns CDR1 SGHKS and CDR2 YYEKEE (reference sequence). CDR3 loop: CASSSSGRVTDTQYF. CDR3 DNA sequence: TGTGCCAGCAGCTCTAGCGGGAGGGTTACAGATACGCAGTATTTT.

This clone was counted between two and nine times. The chain combines TRBV20-1 with TRBJ2-7; D not resolved. The germline V gene encodes CDR1 DFQATT and CDR2 SNEGSKA (reference sequence). The CDR3 is made up of 11 amino acids. The V gene lost 3 bases and the J gene lost 4 bases, with 7 bases spanning the gap. The CDR3 sequence: CSASSVYEQYF. The DNA for the CDR3 is TGCAGTGCTAGCTCCGTTTACGAGCAGTACTTC.

This clone has a handful of counts. The chain uses TRBV6-1 and TRBJ1-1, with D perhaps TRBD1 (6 bases). Trimming pared 6 bases from V and 5 bases from J, leaving 13 bases between. CDR3 length equals 13 residues. Germline V gives CDR1 MNHNS, CDR2 SASEGT. CDR3 region: CASRQSGETEAFF. CDR3 sequence (DNA): TGTGCCAGCAGACAATCAGGGGAGACTGAAGCTTTCTTT.

This chain links TRBV28 with TRBJ2-1; 7 positions agree with TRBD2. The length of the CDR3 is 16 residues. The germline gives CDR1 MDHEN, CDR2 SYDVKM. J lost 5 bases, V lost 4 bases, and 11 bases had no gene match. CDR3 coding DNA: TGTGCCAGCAGTTCCTTAGCGGGTGATGAGAACAATGAGCAGTTCTTC. Amino acid sequence: CASSSLAGDENNEQFF.

This clone was picked up a small number of times. The V and J genes are TRBV5-5 and TRBJ2-7, with 8 bases matching TRBD2. Trimming removed 2 bases from V and 3 bases from J; junction bases left unmatched: 4. The CDR3 has 14 amino acids. Germline V CDR1 and CDR2: SGHKS, YYEKEE (reference sequence). The CDR3 protein is CASSFRLANYEQYF. CDR3 DNA: TGTGCCAGCAGCTTTAGACTAGCGAACTACGAGCAGTACTTC.

The chain joins TRBV27 to TRBJ2-7, with TRBD1 identical over 9 bases. The length of the CDR3 is 15 residues. Germline lookup yields CDR1 MNHEY and CDR2 SMNVEV (reference sequence). V lost 7 bases and J lost 6; bases outside the gene matches: 13. CDR3 region: CASNRMGGQGIEQYF. The CDR3 bases are TGTGCCAGCAACAGAATGGGGGGACAGGGCATCGAGCAGTACTTC.

V usage is TRBV28 and J usage is TRBJ2-1; D unclear. The CDR3 runs 12 residues. Per the germline V gene, CDR1 is MDHEN and CDR2 is SYDVKM. Trimming cost V 8 bases and J 4 bases, with 9 bases left between them. The CDR3 sequence is CASQRDYNEQFF. The CDR3 nucleotides are TGTGCCAGCCAGCGAGATTACAATGAGCAGTTCTTC.

This clone was counted between two and nine times. The chain carries TRBV7-6 and TRBJ2-5, with 7 bases matching TRBD2. The V segment lost 1 base and the J segment 5 bases; nucleotides outside the gene matches: 4. Germline-derived CDR1 and CDR2 are SGHVS and FNYEAQ. This CDR3 has 14 amino acids. CDR3 in amino acids: CASSLVLGGETQYF. CDR3 in DNA: TGTGCCAGCAGCTTAGTTCTGGGAGGGGAGACCCAGTACTTC.

This chain joins TRBV5-1 and TRBJ2-3; TRBD2 aligns across 9 bases. CDR1 and CDR2 from the germline V gene are SGHRS and YFSETQ. Trimming cost V 3 bases and J 2 bases; bases outside gene matches: 7. The length of the CDR3 is 16 residues. The CDR3 nucleotides are TGCGCCAGCAGCTCTCCTAGCGGGACTTACACAGATACGCAGTATTTT. This codes for CASSSPSGTYTDTQYF.

In its sample, this clone was seen a few times. The chain joins TRBV7-6 to TRBJ2-5; 7 bases line up with TRBD2. This CDR3 has 13 amino acids. Trimming at V came to 1 base and at J to 5 bases, leaving 1 base not matched to a gene. Germline V gene data show CDR1 as SGHVS and CDR2 as FNYEAQ. The CDR3 DNA is TGTGCCAGCAGCTTAGTCGGGGGGGAGACCCAGTACTTC. It codes for CASSLVGGETQYF. Drawing the rest from reference TRBV7-6 and TRBJ2-5, the complete variable domain is GAGVSQSPRYKVTKRGQDVALRCDPISGHVSLYWYRQALGQGPEFLTYFNYEAQQDKSGLPNDRFSAERPEGSISTLTIQRTEQRDSAMYRCASSLVGGETQYFGPGTRLLVL.

The chain is built from TRBV11-3 and TRBJ2-7, with 10 nucleotides matching TRBD1. This CDR3 region has 15 residues. In germline, CDR1 is SGHNT, CDR2 YENEEA. Trimming took 3 bases from V and 1 from J; bases not matched to a gene: 3. The CDR3 DNA follows: TGTGCCAGCAGCTTGAGGGGACAGGGGTCCTACGAGCAGTACTTC. The encoded protein is CASSLRGQGSYEQYF.

The rearrangement joins TRBV7-2 to TRBJ1-2, with D possibly matching TRBD1 (6 bases). The V gene's germline CDR1 is SGHTA and CDR2 FQGNSA. Trimming removed 6 bases at V and 7 bases at J, with 15 bases between. The CDR3 extends over 13 amino acids. The CDR3 loop reads CASSRTGFTGYTF. CDR3 sequence (DNA): TGTGCCAGCAGTCGAACAGGGTTCACTGGCTACACCTTC.